The T cell receptor (beta chain) described here comes from a study of a mutant IDH1 vaccine in newly diagnosed glioma. As for the study in general: Earlier care involved radiotherapy, temozolomide, or both, and the majority received both. General study points: Pseudoprogression seemed unlinked to shifts in top peripheral T cell clonotypes.

Concerning this clone: What it binds is unknown.

Here immunoSEQ multiplex PCR was the method, and the copy in TCRdb shows in-frame clones only, minus some. The profile shows 75,000 to 100,000 clones, about 90% of them singletons. Time point here: baseline, week 1 (first vaccination visit). Treatment denoted: pre-vaccination baseline after standard-of-care therapy. Germline-derived CDR1 and CDR2 are GTSNPN and SVGIG (reference sequence). The V end lost 5 bases, the J end lost 8 bases, and 19 bases lay between the germline ends. The CDR3 is 14 amino acids. The chain is built from TRBV30 and TRBJ2-1; D perhaps matches TRBD2 (7 bases). This TCR derives from a woman aged 45-65 years with glioma. The sample in question was PBMCs, obtained from a glioma patient treated with radiotherapy, temozolomide or both. The CDR3 DNA reads TGTGCCTGGGTAAAGGGGGAGGGCCCCGATGAGCAGTTCTTC. Translating gives CAWVKGEGPDEQFF.